This note documents a single T cell receptor (beta chain) sequence. Its antigen is not known. This CDR3 region has 20 residues. CDR1 MDHEN and CDR2 SYDVKM come from the germline V gene. With V trimmed by 5 bases and J by 0 bases, 11 bases remained unmatched. The data derive from a study of OX40 agonist ivuxolimab in advanced cancers. Turning to the study itself: Hepatocellular carcinoma, melanoma, renal cell or head and neck cancer occurred in dose-escalation patients. Checkpoint inhibitors had been given previously to 40% of patients.

Study-level points and caveats: Nonresponders included some who also had low normalized T-cell clonal expansion. In the 0.1 to 3.0 mg/kg range, CD4+ and CD8+ blood T cells had expanded clonally by week 6.

TCRdb's table, derived via immunoSEQ multiplex PCR, lists solely in-frame clones and lacks some. Of about 62,000 clones in the sample, around 93% were seen once. This receptor was taken from an adult with an advanced solid tumor such as melanoma, head and neck, liver or kidney cancer. The specimen comprised CD4+ or CD8+ T cells sorted from blood, sampled in a trial of the OX40 agonist ivuxolimab. This chain links TRBV28 with TRBJ2-1; TRBD2 agrees at 15 bases. CDR3 in amino acids: CASSPGTSGRPVSSYNEQFF. CDR3 coding DNA: TGTGCCAGCAGTCCCGGGACTAGCGGGAGGCCCGTCAGCTCCTACAATGAGCAGTTCTTC.